This TCR beta chain was sequenced during a study of T cells after yellow fever vaccination. Study-wide points: Secondary responses were weaker yet peaked faster, day 5 versus 15.

Notes on this clonotype: Its antigen is not known.

A process of 5'RACE template switching, which added a universal primer site and UMIs, was used to make TCR cDNA. TCRdb analysed the 5' RACE reads with MiXCR anew, one entry per CDR3 protein. The sample lists about 130,000 distinct CDR3 sequences; 8% to 10% were seen once. The V end lost 5 bases, the J end lost 10 bases, and 9 bases lay between the germline ends. Germline assignment: CDR1 SGHTA and CDR2 FQGTGA. The CDR3 has 11 residues. The input for sequencing was CD8+ T cells sorted from PBMCs, taken on the day of the yellow fever booster vaccination. This TCR came from a man aged 18 to 30 who received the YFV17D yellow fever vaccine. This chain uses TRBV7-3 with TRBJ2-1, with a weak D call TRBD1 (5 bases). The CDR3 bases are TGTGCCAGCAGCCAAGGGGCAGAGCAGTTCTTC. This codes for CASSQGAEQFF.